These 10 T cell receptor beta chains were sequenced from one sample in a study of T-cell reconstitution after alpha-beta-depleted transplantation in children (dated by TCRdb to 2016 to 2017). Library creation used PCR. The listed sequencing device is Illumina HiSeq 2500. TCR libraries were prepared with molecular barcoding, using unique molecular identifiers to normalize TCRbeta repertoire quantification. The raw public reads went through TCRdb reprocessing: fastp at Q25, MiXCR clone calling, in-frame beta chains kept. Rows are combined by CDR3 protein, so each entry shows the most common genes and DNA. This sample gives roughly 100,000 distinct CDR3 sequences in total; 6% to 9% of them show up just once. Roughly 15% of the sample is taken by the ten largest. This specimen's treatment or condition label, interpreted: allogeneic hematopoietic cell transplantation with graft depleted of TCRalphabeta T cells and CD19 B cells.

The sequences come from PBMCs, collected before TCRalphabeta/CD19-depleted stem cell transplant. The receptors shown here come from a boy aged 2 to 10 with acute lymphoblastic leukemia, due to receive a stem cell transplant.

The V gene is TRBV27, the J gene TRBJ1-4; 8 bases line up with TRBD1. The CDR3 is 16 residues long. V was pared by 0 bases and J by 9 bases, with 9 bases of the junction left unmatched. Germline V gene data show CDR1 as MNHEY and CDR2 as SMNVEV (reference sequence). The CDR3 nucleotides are TGTGCCAGCAGTTTATCGAACGGACAGGGAATGAAAAAACTGTTTTTT. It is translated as CASSLSNGQGMKKLFF. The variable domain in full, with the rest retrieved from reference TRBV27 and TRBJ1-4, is EAQVTQNPRYLITVTGKKLTVTCSQNMNHEYMSWYRQDPGLGLRQIYYSMNVEVTDKGDVPEGYKVSRKEKRNFPLILESPSPNQTSLYFCASSLSNGQGMKKLFFGSGTQLSVL.

The CDR3 protein is CASSLQGWTNEKLFF. DNA of the CDR3: TGCGCCAGCAGCCTACAGGGTTGGACTAATGAAAAACTGTTTTTT. This chain joins TRBV10-2 and TRBJ1-4; TRBD1 is a possible D gene (6 bases). The CDR3 is 15 residues long. Trimming cost V 6 bases and J 2 bases, with 13 bases left between them. The V gene's germline CDR1 is WSHSY and CDR2 SAAADI.

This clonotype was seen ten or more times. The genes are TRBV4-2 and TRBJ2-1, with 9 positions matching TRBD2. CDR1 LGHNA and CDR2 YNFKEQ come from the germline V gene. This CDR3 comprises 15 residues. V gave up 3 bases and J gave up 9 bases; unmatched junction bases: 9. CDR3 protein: CASSQMGRGGGEQFF. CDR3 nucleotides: TGTGCCAGCAGCCAGATGGGGCGGGGGGGCGGTGAGCAGTTCTTC.

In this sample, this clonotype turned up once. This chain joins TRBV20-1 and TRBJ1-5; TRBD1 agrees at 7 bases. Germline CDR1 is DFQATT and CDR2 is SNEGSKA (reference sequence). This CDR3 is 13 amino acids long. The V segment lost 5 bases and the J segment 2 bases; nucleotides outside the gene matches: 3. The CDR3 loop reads CSAEGQGNQPQHF. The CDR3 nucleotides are TGCAGTGCTGAAGGACAGGGCAATCAGCCCCAGCATTTT.

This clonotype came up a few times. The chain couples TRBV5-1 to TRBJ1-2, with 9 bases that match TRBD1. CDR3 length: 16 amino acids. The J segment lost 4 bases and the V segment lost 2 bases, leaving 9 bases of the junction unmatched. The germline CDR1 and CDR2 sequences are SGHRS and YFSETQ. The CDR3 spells CASSFGTGQLSYGYTF. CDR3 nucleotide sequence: TGCGCCAGCAGCTTCGGGACAGGGCAATTGAGCTATGGCTACACCTTC. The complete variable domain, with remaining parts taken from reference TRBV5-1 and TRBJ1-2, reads KAGVTQTPRYLIKTRGQQVTLSCSPISGHRSVSWYQQTPGQGLQFLFEYFSETQRNKGNFPGRFSGRQFSNSRSEMNVSTLELGDSALYLCASSFGTGQLSYGYTFGSGTRLTVV.

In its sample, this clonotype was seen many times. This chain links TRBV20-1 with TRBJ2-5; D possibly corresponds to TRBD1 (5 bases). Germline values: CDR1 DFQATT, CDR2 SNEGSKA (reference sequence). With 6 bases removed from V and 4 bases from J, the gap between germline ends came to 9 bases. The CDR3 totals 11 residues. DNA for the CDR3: TGCAGTGCAGGGGATTCAGAGACCCAGTACTTC. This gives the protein CSAGDSETQYF.

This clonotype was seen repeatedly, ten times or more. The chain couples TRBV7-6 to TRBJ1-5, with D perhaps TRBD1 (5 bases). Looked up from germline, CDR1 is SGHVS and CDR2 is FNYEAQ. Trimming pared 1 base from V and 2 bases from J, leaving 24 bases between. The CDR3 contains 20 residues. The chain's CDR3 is CASSLEGGILGIRGNQPQHF. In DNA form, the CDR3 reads TGTGCCAGCAGCTTAGAAGGAGGTATTCTAGGCATCAGGGGCAATCAGCCCCAGCATTTT.

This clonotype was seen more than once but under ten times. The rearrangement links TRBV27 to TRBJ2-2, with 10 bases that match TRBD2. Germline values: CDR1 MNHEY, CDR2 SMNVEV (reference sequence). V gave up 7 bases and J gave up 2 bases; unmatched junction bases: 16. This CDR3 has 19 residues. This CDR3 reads CASTPQAGGRTINTGELFF. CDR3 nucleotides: TGTGCCAGCACTCCCCAAGCGGGGGGGCGTACGATAAACACCGGGGAGCTGTTTTTT.

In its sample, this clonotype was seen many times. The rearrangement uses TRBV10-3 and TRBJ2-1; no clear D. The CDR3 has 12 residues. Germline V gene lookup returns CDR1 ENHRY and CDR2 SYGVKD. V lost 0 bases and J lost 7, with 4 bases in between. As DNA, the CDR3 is TGTGCCATCAGTGAGTCGGGGAATGAGCAGTTCTTC. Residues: CAISESGNEQFF.

The CDR3 DNA reads as TGTGCCAGCAGTTTAGGGCAGGGAGGCGACTATGGCTACACCTTC. It specifies CASSLGQGGDYGYTF. This chain links TRBV12-3 or TRBV12-4 with TRBJ1-2; D is possibly TRBD1 (5 bases). The CDR3 is 15 residues long. Trimming cost V 1 base and J 3 bases, with 12 bases left between them.